The 27 T cell receptor beta chains below were found in one sample sequenced in a study of T cell responses to AZD1222 COVID-19 vaccine. Assay: immunoSEQ multiplex PCR; the TCRdb copy retains only in-frame clones and omits some. The table includes approximately 120,000 clones, around 87% detected once. Sequencing used peripheral blood, obtained on day 0 of AZD1222 vaccination. These receptors were obtained from an adult in good health.

V usage is TRBV7-9 and J usage is TRBJ2-1; the match to TRBD2 covers 9 bases. V gave up 0 bases and J gave up 8 bases; unmatched junction bases: 5. CDR1 SEHNR and CDR2 FQNEAQ come from the germline V gene (reference sequence). This CDR3 is 15 amino acids long. CDR3 bases: TGTGCCAGCAGCTTAGCATTGACTAGCGGTGATGAGCAGTTCTTC. This translates into CASSLALTSGDEQFF.

J is TRBJ2-7 and V is TRBV7-9; 7 positions match TRBD1. V dropped 4 bases and J dropped 5; count of bases not matched to a gene: 5. This CDR3 contains 13 residues. Germline V lookup: CDR1 SEHNR, CDR2 FQNEAQ (reference sequence). CDR3 amino acids: CASSSQGDNEQYF. CDR3 in DNA: TGTGCCAGCAGCTCGCAGGGGGACAACGAGCAGTACTTC.

This chain joins TRBV9 and TRBJ1-5, with D possibly being TRBD1 (6 bases). V lost 5 bases, J lost 3 bases, and 15 bases lay in between. The CDR3 runs to 15 residues. CDR1 SGDLS and CDR2 YYNGEE come from the germline V gene. The CDR3 DNA follows: TGTGCCAGCAGTGCCTTGGGGGGCATCAATCAGCCCCAGCATTTT. It encodes CASSALGGINQPQHF.

This chain links TRBV7-9 with TRBJ2-6, with D possibly TRBD2 on 5 matching bases. In germline, CDR1 is SEHNR, CDR2 FQNEAQ (reference sequence). The CDR3 runs to 15 residues. The V and J ends lost 2 bases and 4 bases respectively, with 9 bases between them. CDR3 protein: CASSLRDPGANVLTF. CDR3 coding DNA: TGTGCCAGCAGCTTACGGGATCCCGGGGCCAACGTCCTGACTTTC.

In DNA, the CDR3 is TGCGCCAGCAGGGTTTCGACAGGCTCCTACGAGCAGTACTTC. Amino acids: CASRVSTGSYEQYF. The chain has TRBV4-1 and TRBJ2-7; tentatively, D is TRBD1 (6 bases). CDR1 is MGHRA, CDR2 YSYEKL, per germline. Trimming left V 6 bases short and J 0 bases short, with 12 bases between. The CDR3 has 14 residues.

About this clone: One end of the junction is discordant with germline, which a read error may explain. The chain employs TRBV5-5 and TRBJ2-5; 8 nucleotides match TRBD2. The CDR3 runs to 16 residues. Germline V lookup: CDR1 SGHKS, CDR2 YYEKEE (reference sequence). In DNA form, the CDR3 reads TGTGCCAGCACCTTGCGGGGGGCTGTCGGGCAAGAGACCCAGTACTTC. Amino acid sequence: CASTLRGAVGQETQYF.

The rearrangement joins TRBV27 to TRBJ2-5, with D perhaps TRBD1 or TRBD2 (5 bases each). The V end was cut by 3 bases, the J end by 1 base, with 6 bases between. In germline, CDR1 is MNHEY, CDR2 SMNVEV (reference sequence). The CDR3 length is 13 residues. This CDR3 reads CASSLRGQETQYF. As DNA, the CDR3 is TGTGCCAGCAGTTTGAGGGGCCAAGAGACCCAGTACTTC.

Of note for this clone: Other nucleotide sequences from this sample produce the same CDR3. The chain employs TRBV6-5 and TRBJ2-3; D may be TRBD2 (5 bases). Germline V gene lookup returns CDR1 MNHEY and CDR2 SVGAGI. Trimming took off 3 bases at V and 3 bases at J, with 7 bases between the two ends. This CDR3 has 13 amino acids. CDR3 loop: CASSYPGTDTQYF. The CDR3 DNA sequence: TGTGCCAGCAGTTATCCGGGGACAGATACGCAGTATTTT.

This clone appeared a single time. The rearrangement joins TRBV4-3 to TRBJ2-3, with D perhaps TRBD2 (6 bases). This CDR3 spans 16 amino acids. The V end lost 0 bases, the J end lost 2 bases, and 12 bases lay between the germline ends. CDR1 and CDR2 (germline): LGHNA, YSLEER. Written as DNA, the CDR3 is TGCGCCAGCAGCCAAGACCCTGGGACTTTCACAGATACGCAGTATTTT. This gives the protein CASSQDPGTFTDTQYF.

This clone was counted a few times. The J gene is TRBJ2-7, the V gene TRBV5-4; 13 nucleotides line up with TRBD2. Trimming removed 4 bases from V and 7 bases from J; junction bases left unmatched: 8. Per germline, CDR1 SGHNT and CDR2 YYREEE (reference sequence). This CDR3 region has 15 residues. CDR3 amino acids: CASSAGTSGTGEQYF. DNA of the CDR3: TGTGCCAGCAGCGCCGGGACTAGCGGGACCGGTGAGCAGTACTTC.

This clone was seen a single time. The V and J genes are TRBV7-9 and TRBJ2-3, with 11 bases aligning to TRBD2. V was clipped by 5 bases and J by 5 bases; unmatched bases: 9. CDR1 is SEHNR, CDR2 FQNEAQ, per germline (reference sequence). CDR3 length equals 16 residues. The CDR3 DNA reads TGTGCCAGCAGCCCCACCCTAGCGGGAGGTGGAGATACGCAGTATTTT. It codes for CASSPTLAGGGDTQYF.

This clone occurred a few times. Compared with germline, one end of the junction differs, possibly owing to a read error. The chain carries TRBV7-7 and TRBJ2-5; tentative D call: TRBD1 (5 bases). Germline V gene lookup returns CDR1 SSHAT and CDR2 FNYEAQ (reference sequence). This CDR3 is built from 14 residues. In DNA, the CDR3 is TGTGCTAGCAGCTTGGCACGGGCAGGGGAGACCCAGTACTTC. Translation gives CASSLARAGETQYF. Using reference TRBV7-7 and TRBJ2-5 for the parts outside the CDR3, the full variable domain is GAGVSQSPRYKVTKRGQDVTLRCDPISSHATLYWYQQALGQGPEFLTYFNYEAQPDKSGLPSDRFSAERPEGSISTLTIQRTEQRDSAMYRCASSLARAGETQYFGPGTRLLVL.

This clone has just one count. The CDR3: CASSLNYEQYF. In DNA form, the CDR3 reads TGTGCCAGCAGCCTGAACTACGAGCAGTACTTC. The rearrangement uses TRBV3-1 (or the pseudogene TRBV3-2) and TRBJ2-7; D unresolved. The CDR3 is 11 amino acids. The germline gives CDR1 LGHDT, CDR2 YNNKEL (reference sequence). V lost 4 bases and J 3 bases, leaving 4 bases between the germline ends.

V gene TRBV28 combines with J gene TRBJ2-7; no definite D call. The CDR3 extends over 12 amino acids. Germline-derived CDR1 and CDR2 are MDHEN and SYDVKM. The V and J ends lost 2 bases and 6 bases respectively, with 8 bases between them. For the CDR3, the DNA is TGTGCCAGCAGTTTACAGTCGGTCGAGCAGTACTTC. This translates into CASSLQSVEQYF. The variable domain in full, with the rest retrieved from reference TRBV28 and TRBJ2-7, is DVKVTQSSRYLVKRTGEKVFLECVQDMDHENMFWYRQDPGLGLRLIYFSYDVKMKEKGDIPEGYSVSREKKERFSLILESASTNQTSMYLCASSLQSVEQYFGPGTRLTVT.

The chain recombines TRBV20-1 with TRBJ1-1; D not certain. The germline gives CDR1 DFQATT, CDR2 SNEGSKA (reference sequence). This CDR3 region has 14 residues. V was shortened by 3 bases and J by 0 bases, with 11 bases between the two germline ends. For the CDR3, the DNA is TGCAGTGCTAGTATTTTAGGGTTGAACACTGAAGCTTTCTTT. It yields the protein CSASILGLNTEAFF.

This rearrangement joins TRBV3-1 (or the pseudogene TRBV3-2) to TRBJ1-2, with D possibly TRBD1 on 6 matching bases. CDR3 size: 15 residues. CDR1 is LGHDT, CDR2 YNNKEL, per germline (reference sequence). Trimming cost V 4 bases and J 7 bases, with 19 bases left between them. CDR3 sequence: CASSPTGQYFSGYTF. CDR3 in DNA: TGTGCCAGCAGCCCGACCGGACAGTACTTTTCTGGCTACACCTTC.

This chain uses TRBV7-8 with TRBJ1-4; 10 bases are a match to TRBD1. Germline V lookup: CDR1 SGHVS, CDR2 FQNEAQ. V was pared by 3 bases and J by 8 bases, with 3 bases of the junction left unmatched. CDR3 length equals 14 residues. CDR3 residues: CASSFRDRGEKLFF. The CDR3 nucleotides are TGTGCCAGCAGCTTCCGGGACAGGGGAGAAAAACTGTTTTTT.

V usage is TRBV7-2 and J usage is TRBJ2-7, with 8 bases lining up with TRBD1. Germline V gene data show CDR1 as SGHTA and CDR2 as FQGNSA. The CDR3 extends over 14 amino acids. Trimming cost V 6 bases and J 0 bases; bases outside gene matches: 4. CDR3 region: CASSIGTGSYEQYF. The CDR3 DNA reads as TGTGCCAGCAGTATCGGGACAGGCTCCTACGAGCAGTACTTC.

The CDR3 nucleotides read TGTGCCAGCAGCCGGGACAGGGGACAAGGTGAAGCTTTCTTT. Its protein is CASSRDRGQGEAFF. The V gene is TRBV27, the J gene TRBJ1-1, with 10 bases that match TRBD1. J lost 7 bases, V lost 6 bases, and 8 bases had no gene match. The germline CDR1 and CDR2 sequences are MNHEY and SMNVEV (reference sequence). This CDR3 is built from 14 residues.

CDR3 nucleotide sequence: TGCGCCAGCAGCCGGGGACAAGCAGGGGGCGAGCAGTACTTC. It yields the protein CASSRGQAGGEQYF. The chain joins TRBV4-1 to TRBJ2-7; TRBD1 aligns across 7 bases. The CDR3 length is 14 residues. V lost 4 bases to trimming and J lost 6 bases; unmatched junction nucleotides: 9. The germline V gene has CDR1 MGHRA and CDR2 YSYEKL.

This chain joins TRBV2 and TRBJ2-1; the match to TRBD2 covers 9 bases. Looked up from germline, CDR1 is SNHLY and CDR2 is FYNNEI. V lost 1 base to trimming and J lost 8 bases; unmatched junction nucleotides: 12. This CDR3 comprises 17 residues. The CDR3 region is CASSEGVSGGLGDEQFF. The CDR3 DNA reads TGTGCCAGCAGTGAAGGGGTTAGCGGGGGCCTGGGAGATGAGCAGTTCTTC.

J is TRBJ2-7 and V is TRBV5-6; 8 bases are a match to TRBD1. The CDR3 spans 14 residues. Per germline, CDR1 SGHDT and CDR2 YYEEEE. V gave up 4 bases and J gave up 1 base; unmatched junction bases: 4. This chain's CDR3 is CASSADRASYEQYF. CDR3 DNA sequence: TGTGCCAGCAGCGCGGACAGGGCGTCCTACGAGCAGTACTTC.

The chain links TRBV2 to TRBJ2-3, with D perhaps TRBD2 (5 bases). Germline lookup yields CDR1 SNHLY and CDR2 FYNNEI. V lost 4 bases and J 1 base, leaving 9 bases between the germline ends. The length of the CDR3 is 14 residues. The CDR3 region is CASSGSSGTDTQYF. In DNA, the CDR3 is TGTGCCAGCAGTGGGAGTAGCGGCACAGATACGCAGTATTTT.

This clone was detected once. V is TRBV18 and J is TRBJ1-2; possible D gene TRBD1, 5 bases. Trimming stripped 3 bases from V and 4 bases from J, with 15 bases between. The germline gives CDR1 KGHSH, CDR2 LQKENI. The CDR3 runs to 15 residues. CDR3 protein: CASSPPGRLSYGYTF. The CDR3 region has the DNA TGTGCCAGCTCACCCCCAGGGCGCCTCTCCTATGGCTACACCTTC.

This clone was observed a handful of times. The rearrangement links TRBV5-1 to TRBJ1-1, with D hard to call. This CDR3 region has 14 residues. V lost 2 bases and J lost 0, with 8 bases in between. CDR1 is SGHRS and CDR2 is YFSETQ in the germline V gene. Here the CDR3 reads CASSFEFLNTEAFF. The CDR3 DNA sequence: TGCGCCAGCAGCTTTGAATTCTTGAACACTGAAGCTTTCTTT.

Here the CDR3 reads CASSPYTLNTEAFF. The CDR3 nucleotides are TGTGCCAGCAGCCCATATACACTGAACACTGAAGCTTTCTTT. The chain links TRBV7-9 to TRBJ1-1; D call uncertain. This CDR3 is 14 amino acids long. Germline V lookup: CDR1 SEHNR, CDR2 FQNEAQ (reference sequence). Trimming shortened V by 5 bases and J by 0 bases, and 10 bases separated the two germline ends.

The sample holds a few counts of this clone. The genes are TRBV27 and TRBJ1-2, with D unclear. V was shortened by 3 bases and J by 4 bases, with 9 bases between the two germline ends. The CDR3 contains 13 residues. The germline CDR1 and CDR2 sequences are MNHEY and SMNVEV (reference sequence). CDR3 nucleotide sequence: TGTGCCAGCAGTTTTAAAGGGTTCTATGGCTACACCTTC. Residues: CASSFKGFYGYTF.